These 16 T cell receptor beta chains came from one sample sequenced in a study of patients and donors after allogeneic stem cell transplantation. In TCRdb, the RT-PCR reads were re-called with MiXCR into one record per CDR3 protein. Here the sample spans approximately 99,000 distinct CDR3 sequences, around 35% being singletons. The source material was blood, either unsorted or a sorted T cell fraction (not recorded which). The receptors originated from a human donor who was either an allogeneic HSCT recipient or a stem cell or donor lymphocyte infusion donor (not recorded which). It is not recorded whose cells these are; they may come from a transplant donor.

V is TRBV7-2 and J is TRBJ1-6, with TRBD1 matching 7 bases. Germline CDR1 SGHTA, CDR2 FQGNSA. V lost 6 bases, J lost 7 bases, and 15 bases stayed unmatched. This CDR3 is built from 17 residues. CDR3 sequence: CASRRQGTTGGNSPLHF. The CDR3 coding sequence is TGTGCCAGCAGGCGACAGGGAACGACGGGGGGGAATTCACCCCTCCACTTT.

The chain carries TRBV27 and TRBJ2-7; D gene uncertain. Trimming cost V 6 bases and J 4 bases, with 13 bases left between them. The CDR3 runs to 13 residues. CDR1 and CDR2 from the germline V gene are MNHEY and SMNVEV (reference sequence). For the CDR3, the DNA is TGTGCCAGCAGCCCAAGACTGTTTTACGAGCAGTACTTC. Protein product: CASSPRLFYEQYF.

This clonotype was seen a handful of times. The V and J genes are TRBV7-2 and TRBJ2-4; no clear D. The CDR3 has 14 residues. Trimming removed 5 bases at V and 7 bases at J, with 15 bases between. Germline V CDR1 and CDR2: SGHTA, FQGNSA. CDR3 region: CASSIQPGSNIQYF. The CDR3, as DNA: TGTGCCAGCAGCATCCAGCCGGGTTCGAACATTCAGTACTTC.

The genes are TRBV7-9 and TRBJ1-2, with 7 bases aligning to TRBD1. This CDR3 comprises 14 residues. With V trimmed by 3 bases and J by 1 base, 2 bases remained unmatched. Germline V gene sequence: CDR1 SEHNR, CDR2 FQNEAQ (reference sequence). CDR3 in amino acids: CASSFGQDNYGYTF. For the CDR3, the DNA is TGTGCCAGCAGCTTTGGACAGGATAACTATGGCTACACCTTC.

This clonotype was seen a handful of times. The rearrangement links TRBV5-1 to TRBJ1-2; D ambiguous. CDR1 is SGHRS and CDR2 is YFSETQ in the germline V gene. There are 12 residues in the CDR3. Trimming took off 4 bases at V and 3 bases at J, with 7 bases between the two ends. The CDR3 DNA is TGCGCCAGCAGCCCCCAAGACTATGGCTACACCTTC. Translation gives CASSPQDYGYTF.

This chain connects TRBV20-1 to TRBJ1-4, with TRBD1 as a possible D gene (5 bases). Germline loops: CDR1 DFQATT, CDR2 SNEGSKA (reference sequence). V dropped 2 bases and J dropped 7 bases, with 11 bases sitting between them. The CDR3 covers 13 residues. The CDR3 is CSARPPGGEKLFF. CDR3 nucleotides: TGCAGTGCTAGACCGCCGGGGGGTGAAAAACTGTTTTTT.

The chain uses TRBV7-2 and TRBJ2-3; TRBD2 is a possible D gene (5 bases). The CDR3 runs 11 residues. V was trimmed by 1 base and J by 10 bases, leaving 6 bases between them. CDR1 is SGHTA and CDR2 is FQGNSA in the germline V gene. CDR3 region: CASSLVGAQYF. The DNA for the CDR3 is TGTGCCAGCAGCTTAGTGGGAGCGCAGTATTTT.

The chain recombines TRBV5-1 with TRBJ2-7; TRBD2 aligns across 7 bases. The CDR3 consists of 14 residues. Germline CDR1 is SGHRS and CDR2 is YFSETQ. The V gene end was trimmed by 7 bases and the J gene end by 3 bases; junction bases not matched to a gene: 10. CDR3 sequence: CASSSGPAIYEQYF. DNA of the CDR3: TGCGCCAGCTCTAGCGGACCCGCAATCTACGAGCAGTACTTC.

This clonotype was counted between two and nine times. The chain is built from TRBV20-1 and TRBJ1-6; D is perhaps TRBD1 (5 bases). Germline loops: CDR1 DFQATT, CDR2 SNEGSKA (reference sequence). The CDR3 has 14 amino acids. The V gene lost 3 bases and the J gene lost 5 bases, with 11 bases spanning the gap. The CDR3 protein is CSASPGLHNSPLHF. The CDR3 nucleotides read TGCAGTGCTAGCCCGGGACTGCATAATTCACCCCTCCACTTT.

This clonotype was found a few times. The V and J genes are TRBV4-2 and TRBJ1-5; the D gene is possibly TRBD1 (6 bases). CDR1 LGHNA and CDR2 YNFKEQ come from the germline V gene. Between the trimmed V and J ends, which lost 5 bases and 4 bases, there was a span of 15 bases. This CDR3 is 15 amino acids long. The CDR3 DNA reads as TGTGCCAGCAGCGGAGAGGCAGGGGAAAATCAGCCCCAGCATTTT. Translated: CASSGEAGENQPQHF.

The rearrangement uses TRBV7-9 and TRBJ1-2; unclear D gene. The CDR3 runs to 17 residues. The germline CDR1 and CDR2 sequences are SEHNR and FQNEAQ (reference sequence). Trimming stripped 5 bases from V and 2 bases from J, with 21 bases between. The CDR3 DNA sequence: TGTGCCAGCAGCCCCGAGGCAAACCGATCCCCAAACTATGGCTACACCTTC. Its translation: CASSPEANRSPNYGYTF. The full variable domain, rest sourced from reference TRBV7-9 and TRBJ1-2, is DTGVSQNPRHKITKRGQNVTFRCDPISEHNRLYWYRQTLGQGPEFLTYFQNEAQLEKSRLLSDRFSAERPKGSFSTLEIQRTEQGDSAMYLCASSPEANRSPNYGYTFGSGTRLTVV.

This clonotype was counted between two and nine times. The CDR3 loop reads CASSLGGGIVSYNEQFF. The CDR3 coding sequence is TGTGCCAGCAGTTTAGGGGGCGGGATCGTAAGCTACAATGAGCAGTTCTTC. The rearrangement uses TRBV12-3 or TRBV12-4 and TRBJ2-1; D possibly corresponds to TRBD2 (6 bases). The CDR3 runs to 17 residues. Deletions cut 1 base from V and 3 bases from J, with 16 bases between.

This clonotype was counted between two and nine times. The V call is TRBV11-2, the J call TRBJ1-2; the D gene is possibly TRBD1 (5 bases). Germline V CDR1 and CDR2: SGHAT, FQNNGV. CDR3 length: 14 residues. Deletions cut 8 bases from V and 8 bases from J, with 21 bases between. Written as DNA, the CDR3 is TGTGCCAGCCGACCCTCAGGGAGGTCTTGGGGCTACACCTTC. Translating gives CASRPSGRSWGYTF.

V usage is TRBV5-1 and J usage is TRBJ2-1, with 9 bases that match TRBD2. Germline loops: CDR1 SGHRS, CDR2 YFSETQ. J gave up 6 bases and V 4 bases, and 5 bases lay outside the gene matches. The CDR3 is made up of 14 amino acids. The CDR3 spells CASSPGTSTNEQFF. The CDR3 nucleotides read TGCGCCAGCAGCCCCGGGACTAGCACCAATGAGCAGTTCTTC. Variable domain in full (rest from reference TRBV5-1 and TRBJ2-1): KAGVTQTPRYLIKTRGQQVTLSCSPISGHRSVSWYQQTPGQGLQFLFEYFSETQRNKGNFPGRFSGRQFSNSRSEMNVSTLELGDSALYLCASSPGTSTNEQFFGPGTRLTVL.

The genes are TRBV4-3 and TRBJ1-3; D not certain. This CDR3 is 18 amino acids long. With 0 bases removed from V and 0 bases from J, the gap between germline ends came to 15 bases. Looked up from germline, CDR1 is LGHNA and CDR2 is YSLEER. The CDR3 coding sequence is TGCGCCAGCAGCCAAGATCCGGGGAGGTCCAGCTCTGGAAACACCATATATTTT. This gives the protein CASSQDPGRSSSGNTIYF.

The chain uses TRBV10-3 and TRBJ2-2; tentatively, D is TRBD1 (6 bases). V gave up 6 bases and J gave up 0 bases, with 17 bases separating them. The CDR3 contains 17 residues. The germline gives CDR1 ENHRY, CDR2 SYGVKD. The CDR3 here is CAIREQGPLANTGELFF. The CDR3 nucleotides are TGTGCCATCAGGGAACAGGGTCCACTCGCGAACACCGGGGAGCTGTTTTTT.